These 22 T cell receptor beta chains came from one sample sequenced in a study of shared clonotypes between healthy human individuals (dated by TCRdb to the early 2020s). The library came from the immunoSEQ multiplex PCR assay. Drawn from immuneACCESS, this table holds only the in-frame rearrangements with V and J called that TCRdb kept. Clones are partly lost; checked studies trace under half to an unresolved V gene and leave the rest unexplained. The table for this sample lists millions of clones; approximately 90% of them were counted only once. Around 0.15% of the sample comes from the top ten. The specimen sequenced was naive CD4+ T cells sorted from blood. Per the publication, the cell subset or site label means: CD45RA+ positively selected. All receptors come from a man younger than 35 in good health.

Regarding this clone: Sequence at one end of the junction differs from germline and may be a read error. The chain couples TRBV7-7 to TRBJ2-3; the D gene is possibly TRBD1 (6 bases). The V gene's germline CDR1 is SSHAT and CDR2 FNYEAQ (reference sequence). The CDR3 has 13 amino acids. The CDR3 DNA reads as TGTGCTAGCAGCGAAGCAGGGGCAGATACGCAGTATTTT. This gives the protein CASSEAGADTQYF.

J is TRBJ1-2 and V is TRBV19; 10 positions match TRBD1. The V and J ends lost 7 bases and 4 bases, in that order; junction bases with no gene match: 9. The V gene's germline CDR1 is LNHDA and CDR2 SQIVND (reference sequence). The CDR3 has 15 amino acids. The CDR3 is CASTNHGTGVYGYTF. CDR3 nucleotides: TGTGCCAGTACCAACCATGGGACAGGGGTCTATGGCTACACCTTC. The full variable domain, its missing parts supplied by reference TRBV19 and TRBJ1-2, is DGGITQSPKYLFRKEGQNVTLSCEQNLNHDAMYWYRQDPGQGLRLIYYSQIVNDFQKGDIAEGYSVSREKKESFPLTVTSAQKNPTAFYLCASTNHGTGVYGYTFGSGTRLTVV.

This chain's CDR3 is CASSQFPASLSSTDTQYF. The CDR3 coding sequence is TGTGCCAGCAGCCAATTCCCGGCCTCGCTCTCTTCCACAGATACGCAGTATTTT. This chain uses TRBV14 with TRBJ2-3; D unresolved. CDR3 length: 18 amino acids. The ends were cut back, 2 bases at V and 2 bases at J, with 20 bases in the middle. Germline V gene data show CDR1 as SGHDN and CDR2 as FVKESK.

V and J are TRBV5-1 and TRBJ1-6; unclear D gene. V was clipped by 0 bases and J by 0 bases, with 7 bases between them. The CDR3 contains 16 residues. Germline lookup yields CDR1 SGHRS and CDR2 YFSETQ. The CDR3 DNA follows: TGCGCCAGCAGCTTGGACGTGAGCTCCTATAATTCACCCCTCCACTTT. It codes for CASSLDVSSYNSPLHF.

The rearrangement links TRBV11-2 to TRBJ2-6; 9 bases match TRBD1. J gave up 10 bases and V 5 bases, and 6 bases lay outside the gene matches. The V gene's germline CDR1 is SGHAT and CDR2 FQNNGV. The length of the CDR3 is 14 residues. The CDR3 sequence: CASSLTGGPNVLTF. In DNA, the CDR3 is TGTGCCAGCAGCCTCACAGGGGGCCCTAACGTCCTGACTTTC.

Only a few counts were recorded for this clone. The chain joins TRBV30 to TRBJ1-5, with D possibly being TRBD1 (5 bases). The V gene's germline CDR1 is GTSNPN and CDR2 SVGIG (reference sequence). The V end was cut by 0 bases, the J end by 9 bases, with 12 bases between. CDR3 size: 13 residues. The CDR3 loop reads CAWSVAGSGPQHF. The CDR3 DNA reads as TGTGCCTGGAGTGTCGCAGGGTCGGGGCCCCAGCATTTT. Using reference TRBV30 and TRBJ1-5 for the parts outside the CDR3, the full variable domain is SQTIHQWPATLVQPVGSPLSLECTVEGTSNPNLYWYRQAAGRGLQLLFYSVGIGQISSEVPQNLSASRPQDRQFILSSKKLLLSDSGFYLCAWSVAGSGPQHFGDGTRLSIL.

The gene calls are TRBV2 and TRBJ2-7, with D perhaps matching TRBD1 (5 bases). V was trimmed by 7 bases and J by 0 bases, leaving 7 bases between them. There are 12 residues in the CDR3. Per the germline V gene, CDR1 is SNHLY and CDR2 is FYNNEI. CDR3 amino acids: CASKDISYEQYF. CDR3 bases: TGTGCCAGCAAGGACATCTCCTACGAGCAGTACTTC.

The rearrangement links TRBV6-6 to TRBJ1-2; tentative D call: TRBD1 (6 bases). CDR1 and CDR2 from the germline V gene are MNHNY and SVGAGI (reference sequence). The CDR3 contains 15 residues. Trimming took off 2 bases at V and 1 base at J, with 11 bases between the two ends. CDR3 sequence: CASSYGQSFNYGYTF. CDR3 sequence (DNA): TGTGCCAGCAGTTACGGACAGTCATTTAACTATGGCTACACCTTC.

This chain connects TRBV2 to TRBJ1-1, with 7 bases lining up with TRBD1. With V trimmed by 6 bases and J by 4 bases, 5 bases remained unmatched. The CDR3 length is 13 residues. Germline-derived CDR1 and CDR2 are SNHLY and FYNNEI. The CDR3 DNA reads TGTGCCAGCAGGCAGACAGGGAGCACTGAAGCTTTCTTT. It codes for CASRQTGSTEAFF.

Concerning this clone: Since no conserved phenylalanine or tryptophan closes the CDR3, a read error is the likely cause. The limits of the CDR3 on the DNA are not certain, so only TCRdb's listed CDR3 is given. This chain connects TRBV5-6 to TRBJ1-2; no check of the table's D call, TRBD1, against the DNA was made. Germline V lookup: CDR1 SGHDT, CDR2 YYEEEE. Ends included, the CDR3 has 12 residues. Here the CDR3 reads CASTSPARGHSL.

J is TRBJ2-3 and V is TRBV7-9; no reliable D call. From germline, CDR1 is SEHNR and CDR2 FQNEAQ (reference sequence). V dropped 4 bases and J dropped 4 bases, with 6 bases sitting between them. The CDR3 sequence is 12 residues long. The CDR3 loop reads CASSSEADTQYF. As DNA, the CDR3 is TGTGCCAGCAGCTCTGAGGCAGATACGCAGTATTTT.

This chain joins TRBV2 and TRBJ1-3; D not resolved. The germline CDR1 and CDR2 sequences are SNHLY and FYNNEI. V was cut by 3 bases and J by 0 bases, with 6 bases left in between. The CDR3 extends over 14 amino acids. Here the CDR3 reads CASSDRSSGNTIYF. DNA of the CDR3: TGTGCCAGCAGTGATCGCAGCTCTGGAAACACCATATATTTT.

About this clone itself: Within the sample, other DNA sequences also encode this same CDR3. The V call is TRBV6-5, the J call TRBJ2-7; TRBD1 matches at 7 bases. Trimming removed 9 bases from V and 1 base from J; junction bases left unmatched: 3. This CDR3 comprises 12 residues. Looked up from germline, CDR1 is MNHEY and CDR2 is SVGAGI. CDR3 nucleotides: TGTGCCAGTTCAGGGGGTTCCTACGAGCAGTACTTC. It codes for CASSGGSYEQYF.

Only one count was recorded for this clone. V gene TRBV5-1 combines with J gene TRBJ2-7; D is perhaps TRBD1 (5 bases). The V gene lost 0 bases and the J gene lost 2 bases, with 15 bases spanning the gap. CDR1 is SGHRS and CDR2 is YFSETQ in the germline V gene. This CDR3 has 16 amino acids. CDR3 residues: CASSLGWSDRPYEQYF. The CDR3 nucleotides are TGCGCCAGCAGCTTGGGTTGGAGCGACAGACCCTACGAGCAGTACTTC.

V and J are TRBV6-5 and TRBJ2-7; no clear D gene. The ends were cut back, 9 bases at V and 1 base at J, with 10 bases in the middle. The CDR3 is 12 residues long. Germline V CDR1 and CDR2: MNHEY, SVGAGI. CDR3 region: CARLKRSYEQYF. The CDR3 nucleotides read TGTGCCAGACTAAAACGGTCCTACGAGCAGTACTTC.

The chain has TRBV28 and TRBJ1-4; tentatively, D is TRBD1 (6 bases). V was trimmed by 6 bases and J by 1 base, leaving 12 bases between them. CDR3 length: 15 residues. Germline CDR1 MDHEN, CDR2 SYDVKM. This chain's CDR3 is CASSQGGRTNEKLFF. In DNA form, the CDR3 reads TGTGCCAGCAGCCAAGGGGGGCGAACTAATGAAAAACTGTTTTTT.

As for this clone: This sample also contains other DNA sequences that code for the same CDR3. J is TRBJ1-1 and V is TRBV9, with D possibly TRBD1 on 5 matching bases. Germline loops: CDR1 SGDLS, CDR2 YYNGEE. The germline V and J ends were trimmed by 0 bases and 1 base, with 7 bases remaining between them. The CDR3 consists of 14 residues. The CDR3, as DNA: TGTGCCAGCAGCGTAGTCCAGGGGAACACTGAAGCTTTCTTT. Translation: CASSVVQGNTEAFF.

The V and J genes are TRBV2 and TRBJ1-4; 7 bases match TRBD1. J was trimmed by 8 bases and V by 5 bases; bases with no gene match: 8. Germline loops: CDR1 SNHLY, CDR2 FYNNEI. This CDR3 has 14 residues. CDR3 region: CASSKQGSGEKLFF. The CDR3 region has the DNA TGTGCCAGCAGTAAACAGGGGAGCGGGGAAAAACTGTTTTTT.

This clone showed up just once. The chain is built from TRBV19 and TRBJ1-3; D gene ambiguous. V lost 4 bases to trimming and J lost 0 bases, with 10 bases between them. This CDR3 spans 15 amino acids. Germline CDR1 is LNHDA and CDR2 is SQIVND (reference sequence). The CDR3 sequence is CASSNPTSSGNTIYF. CDR3 nucleotide sequence: TGTGCCAGTAGTAACCCGACGAGCTCTGGAAACACCATATATTTT.

The rearrangement uses TRBV7-2 and TRBJ1-1, with D perhaps TRBD1 (5 bases). Looked up from germline, CDR1 is SGHTA and CDR2 is FQGNSA. Trimming shortened V by 5 bases and J by 1 base, and 20 bases separated the two germline ends. The CDR3 runs 17 residues. The CDR3, as DNA: TGTGCCAGCAGCGTCAATACCATTCAGGGTAGGAACACTGAAGCTTTCTTT. Its protein product is CASSVNTIQGRNTEAFF.

Comment on this clone: The same CDR3 also results from other DNA sequences found in this sample. CDR3 amino acids: CASSLRETQYF. DNA for the CDR3: TGCGCCAGCAGCTTACGGGAGACCCAGTACTTC. The rearrangement joins TRBV5-1 to TRBJ2-5; D unclear. V was pared by 2 bases and J by 5 bases, with 4 bases between. Germline V gene sequence: CDR1 SGHRS, CDR2 YFSETQ. The CDR3 spans 11 residues.

CDR3 bases: TGCGCCAGCAGCTTGGGGGGGACGGTGACTGAAGCTTTCTTT. As protein: CASSLGGTVTEAFF. The chain joins TRBV5-1 to TRBJ1-1, with D possibly being TRBD1 (5 bases). The CDR3 is 14 residues long. The V end lost 0 bases, the J end lost 5 bases, and 11 bases lay between the germline ends. The germline gives CDR1 SGHRS, CDR2 YFSETQ.